Below, 32 T cell receptor beta chains from the same sample are listed, as sequenced in a study of T cells in Graves' hyperthyroidism and ophthalmopathy. Amplified TCR beta CDR3 regions derived from RNA transcripts. HTBI primers were the set used in a first-round RT-PCR of the TCR CDR3. MiXCR, run by TCRdb on the multiplex PCR reads, gives a single entry per CDR3 protein. The table records some 510,000 distinct CDR3 sequences, 20% of them present only once. Sequencing input: blood. These receptors came from a man aged 18 to 29 with Graves' hyperthyroidism.

In this sample, this clonotype turned up many times. The chain recombines TRBV27 with TRBJ2-7, with no clear D. V lost 4 bases and J lost 3, with 13 bases in between. Germline values: CDR1 MNHEY, CDR2 SMNVEV (reference sequence). There are 14 residues in the CDR3. The CDR3 reads CASSSSDQLYEQYF. CDR3 coding DNA: TGTGCCAGCAGTTCCTCCGACCAACTCTACGAGCAGTACTTC.

This clonotype has at least ten counts. V usage is TRBV7-8 and J usage is TRBJ1-2, with D possibly matching TRBD1 (5 bases). With 5 bases removed from V and 3 bases from J, the gap between germline ends came to 22 bases. Germline CDR1 is SGHVS and CDR2 is FQNEAQ. CDR3 length: 17 amino acids. The CDR3 DNA is TGTGCCAGCAGCATCCAAAGGGACGGACTCTCTTACTATGGCTACACCTTC. As protein: CASSIQRDGLSYYGYTF.

This sequence joins TRBV4-1 and TRBJ2-7, with TRBD1 matching over 7 bases. The CDR3 contains 15 residues. Germline lookup yields CDR1 MGHRA and CDR2 YSYEKL. J was trimmed by 2 bases and V by 3 bases; bases with no gene match: 7. The CDR3 sequence is CASSQTGLLPYEQYF. The CDR3 DNA sequence: TGCGCCAGCAGCCAGACAGGGCTGTTACCCTACGAGCAGTACTTC.

In its sample, this clonotype was seen many times. This sequence joins TRBV2 and TRBJ1-2; D unclear. Germline CDR1 SNHLY, CDR2 FYNNEI. Trimming removed 8 bases at V and 3 bases at J, with 7 bases between. The CDR3 sequence is 11 residues long. CDR3 residues: CASGDDYGYTF. CDR3 DNA: TGTGCCAGCGGAGACGACTATGGCTACACCTTC.

The V gene is TRBV12-3 or TRBV12-4, the J gene TRBJ2-5, with D unclear. Trimming removed 3 bases from V and 5 bases from J, with 13 bases in between. This CDR3 spans 14 amino acids. CDR3 amino acids: CASSLSAAAETQYF. In DNA form, the CDR3 reads TGTGCCAGCAGTTTGTCAGCTGCGGCTGAGACCCAGTACTTC.

This clonotype has only a few counts. This chain links TRBV6-1 with TRBJ2-3; tentative D call: TRBD1 (5 bases). The CDR3 loop spans 15 amino acids. Deletions cut 6 bases from V and 0 bases from J, with 13 bases between. Per the germline V gene, CDR1 is MNHNS and CDR2 is SASEGT. CDR3 sequence: CASRPQGSSTDTQYF. DNA for the CDR3: TGTGCCAGCAGACCTCAGGGCAGCAGCACAGATACGCAGTATTTT.

V and J are TRBV11-1 and TRBJ1-1; D is perhaps TRBD1 (5 bases). The V gene lost 1 base and the J gene lost 1 base, with 13 bases spanning the gap. Germline lookup yields CDR1 SGHAT and CDR2 FQDESV (reference sequence). The length of the CDR3 is 16 residues. CDR3 sequence reads: CASSLGAGKGNTEAFF. The CDR3 DNA follows: TGTGCCAGCAGCTTAGGTGCAGGGAAGGGGAACACTGAAGCTTTCTTT.

Comments on this clonotype: This may be a read error: a much more frequent sequence differs by one nucleotide. V gene TRBV2 combines with J gene TRBJ2-4; 9 bases line up with TRBD2. The CDR3 runs 15 residues. Looked up from germline, CDR1 is SNHLY and CDR2 is FYNNEI. CDR3 residues: CASTQRGVAKNIQCF. DNA for the CDR3: TGTGCCAGCACCCAGCGGGGGGTAGCCAAAAACATTCAGTGCTTC.

Concerning this clonotype itself: This clone may be a read error of a much larger clone one base away. The chain links TRBV28 to TRBJ2-7; 7 nucleotides agree with TRBD1. The CDR3 has 14 amino acids. In germline, CDR1 is MDHEN, CDR2 SYDVKM. J was trimmed by 2 bases and V by 5 bases; bases with no gene match: 6. CDR3 amino acids: CASSVGDRTYEQYF. Written as DNA, the CDR3 is TGTGCCAGCAGTGTAGGGGACAGAACCTACGAGCAGTACTTC.

This clonotype has ten or more counts. This chain connects TRBV6-1 to TRBJ1-2; no clear D gene. Trimming removed 7 bases from V and 3 bases from J, with 9 bases in between. Germline CDR1 reads MNHNS; CDR2 reads SASEGT. This CDR3 is 12 amino acids long. CDR3 in amino acids: CASTGIDYGYTF. CDR3 in DNA: TGTGCCAGCACGGGTATCGACTATGGCTACACCTTC.

This clonotype was counted at least ten times. The rearrangement links TRBV27 to TRBJ1-5, with D uncertain. The V end lost 8 bases, the J end lost 6 bases, and 5 bases lay between the germline ends. Germline values: CDR1 MNHEY, CDR2 SMNVEV (reference sequence). The CDR3 is 10 residues long. CDR3 nucleotide sequence: TGTGCCAGCGGGATTCAGCCCCAGCATTTT. This codes for CASGIQPQHF.

There are many counts of this clonotype. This rearrangement joins TRBV12-3 or TRBV12-4 to TRBJ1-5, with D unclear. CDR3 length: 14 residues. V lost 2 bases to trimming and J lost 3 bases, with 8 bases between them. The CDR3 nucleotides are TGTGCCAGCAGTTTAAAGGGAGACAATCAGCCCCAGCATTTT. Translating it yields CASSLKGDNQPQHF.

This clonotype was observed a handful of times. The chain links TRBV27 to TRBJ1-1; D gene uncertain. CDR1 is MNHEY and CDR2 is SMNVEV in the germline V gene (reference sequence). V was trimmed by 6 bases and J by 1 base, leaving 12 bases between them. The CDR3 is 14 amino acids. In nucleotides, the CDR3 is TGTGCCAGCAGCCCTATAGCGTGGAACACTGAAGCTTTCTTT. This sequence encodes CASSPIAWNTEAFF.

This clonotype was seen repeatedly, ten times or more. The rearrangement links TRBV7-8 to TRBJ1-1; D gene ambiguous. Trimming cost V 5 bases and J 6 bases, with 10 bases left between them. The length of the CDR3 is 12 residues. Germline assignment: CDR1 SGHVS and CDR2 FQNEAQ. CDR3 bases: TGTGCCAGCAGCGCGGACGGGCCTGAAGCTTTCTTT. Translating it yields CASSADGPEAFF. The whole variable domain, remainder taken from reference TRBV7-8 and TRBJ1-1, is GAGVSQSPRYKVAKRGQDVALRCDPISGHVSLFWYQQALGQGPEFLTYFQNEAQLDKSGLPSDRFFAERPEGSVSTLKIQRTQQEDSAVYLCASSADGPEAFFGQGTRLTVV.

In this sample, this clonotype turned up many times. This chain links TRBV12-3 or TRBV12-4 with TRBJ1-6, with a tentative D call TRBD1 (5 bases). CDR3 size: 11 residues. V was trimmed by 5 bases and J by 12 bases, leaving 8 bases between them. The CDR3 spells CASSLRGPLHF. The CDR3 DNA is TGTGCCAGCAGTCTGAGGGGACCCCTCCACTTT.

Ten or more counts support this clonotype. The J gene is TRBJ2-7, the V gene TRBV28, with a tentative D call TRBD2 (6 bases). Germline CDR1 reads MDHEN; CDR2 reads SYDVKM. CDR3 length: 12 residues. Trimming left V 3 bases short and J 6 bases short, with 9 bases between. The CDR3 reads CASSFGGSEQYF. The CDR3, as DNA: TGTGCCAGCAGTTTTGGGGGGAGCGAGCAGTACTTC. Full variable domain (outside the CDR3, taken from reference TRBV28 and TRBJ2-7): DVKVTQSSRYLVKRTGEKVFLECVQDMDHENMFWYRQDPGLGLRLIYFSYDVKMKEKGDIPEGYSVSREKKERFSLILESASTNQTSMYLCASSFGGSEQYFGPGTRLTVT.

This clonotype was seen a few times. A much larger clone sits a single nucleotide away, making a read error possible. This sequence joins TRBV9 and TRBJ1-5; no clear D. The V gene lost 0 bases and the J gene lost 1 base, with 5 bases spanning the gap. Germline-derived CDR1 and CDR2 are SGDLS and YYNGEE. The CDR3 length is 14 residues. The CDR3 nucleotides read TGTGCCAGCAGCGTAGTGGGGAGCAATCAGCCCCAGCATTTT. It translates to CASSVVGSNQPQHF.

This clonotype came up many times. The genes are TRBV7-9 and TRBJ2-2; no reliable D call. CDR3 length equals 9 residues. Trimming stripped 2 bases from V and 16 bases from J, with 5 bases between. The germline V gene has CDR1 SEHNR and CDR2 FQNEAQ (reference sequence). The DNA of the CDR3 is TGTGCCAGCAGCTTACCTGGGTTTTTT. This codes for CASSLPGFF.

The V call is TRBV20-1, the J call TRBJ2-7, with TRBD1 matching over 7 bases. This CDR3 has 15 amino acids. The germline gives CDR1 DFQATT, CDR2 SNEGSKA (reference sequence). Losses at the gene ends were 0 bases for V and 1 base for J; bases not matched to a gene: 6. The CDR3 loop reads CSARDPGQKSYEQYF. CDR3 coding DNA: TGCAGTGCTAGAGACCCGGGACAGAAATCCTACGAGCAGTACTTC.

This chain links TRBV20-1 with TRBJ1-3; unclear D gene. The V gene lost 3 bases and the J gene lost 0 bases, with 6 bases spanning the gap. The CDR3 sequence is 13 residues long. Germline CDR1 is DFQATT and CDR2 is SNEGSKA (reference sequence). The chain's CDR3 is CSASRFSGNTIYF. The CDR3 DNA is TGCAGTGCTAGTAGATTCTCTGGAAACACCATATATTTT.

This clonotype was recorded many times. The V and J genes are TRBV2 and TRBJ2-6; TRBD1 aligns across 7 bases. Trimming removed 10 bases from V and 3 bases from J; junction bases left unmatched: 9. The CDR3 has 15 amino acids. Germline V gives CDR1 SNHLY, CDR2 FYNNEI. The CDR3 spells CAIRMTGIGANVLTF. CDR3 coding DNA: TGTGCCATAAGAATGACAGGGATTGGGGCCAACGTCCTGACTTTC.

Many counts were recorded for this clonotype. CDR3 loop: CASSGRTSGLETQYF. CDR3 nucleotide sequence: TGTGCCAGCAGCGGGCGGACTAGCGGGCTAGAGACCCAGTACTTC. This chain connects TRBV7-2 to TRBJ2-5; 11 bases are a match to TRBD2. The CDR3 extends over 15 amino acids. CDR1 is SGHTA, CDR2 FQGNSA, per germline. The V segment lost 5 bases and the J segment 4 bases; nucleotides outside the gene matches: 6.

The V and J genes are TRBV29-1 and TRBJ2-5; 8 bases are shared with TRBD2. CDR3 length equals 13 residues. Germline V gene lookup returns CDR1 SQVTM and CDR2 ANQGSEA. The V gene end was trimmed by 4 bases and the J gene end by 6 bases; junction bases not matched to a gene: 7. DNA for the CDR3: TGCAGCGTTGGGTATACTAGCGGTCAGACCCAGTACTTC. Translating gives CSVGYTSGQTQYF.

The chain recombines TRBV2 with TRBJ2-7; D unclear. The CDR3 spans 13 residues. Germline V gene lookup returns CDR1 SNHLY and CDR2 FYNNEI. V was pared by 2 bases and J by 3 bases, with 8 bases between. The CDR3 region is CASSEPASYEQYF. CDR3 DNA sequence: TGTGCCAGCAGTGAACCGGCGAGCTACGAGCAGTACTTC.

The chain has TRBV19 and TRBJ2-5, with 13 nucleotides matching TRBD2. The CDR3 has 13 residues. Germline loops: CDR1 LNHDA, CDR2 SQIVND (reference sequence). Trimming cost V 9 bases and J 5 bases; bases outside gene matches: 3. The CDR3, as DNA: TGTGCCAGCACTAGCGGGGGGGCGGAGACCCAGTACTTC. Amino acid sequence: CASTSGGAETQYF. The full variable domain, its missing parts supplied by reference TRBV19 and TRBJ2-5, is DGGITQSPKYLFRKEGQNVTLSCEQNLNHDAMYWYRQDPGQGLRLIYYSQIVNDFQKGDIAEGYSVSREKKESFPLTVTSAQKNPTAFYLCASTSGGAETQYFGPGTRLLVL.

This clonotype has a count of ten or more. The gene calls are TRBV6-5 and TRBJ1-1; no clear D. This CDR3 has 14 residues. CDR1 is MNHEY and CDR2 is SVGAGI in the germline V gene. V was pared by 6 bases and J by 2 bases, with 13 bases between. Here the CDR3 DNA reads TGTGCCAGCAGACAACGGACGGTCAACACTGAAGCTTTCTTT. The encoded protein is CASRQRTVNTEAFF.

This clonotype appeared many times. V is TRBV27 and J is TRBJ2-5; the D gene could be TRBD1 or TRBD2 (5 bases each). The CDR3 is 13 amino acids. V lost 6 bases, J lost 5 bases, and 13 bases lay in between. Germline loops: CDR1 MNHEY, CDR2 SMNVEV (reference sequence). This chain's CDR3 is CASRTSGAETQYF. The CDR3 region has the DNA TGTGCCAGCAGAACTAGTGGGGCGGAGACCCAGTACTTC.

This clonotype was seen repeatedly, ten times or more. The rearrangement uses TRBV6-5 and TRBJ1-2; D call uncertain. The CDR3 runs 14 residues. Germline CDR1 reads MNHEY; CDR2 reads SVGAGI. Trimming removed 1 base from V and 2 bases from J, with 8 bases in between. CDR3 amino acids: CASSYFPSNYGYTF. DNA of the CDR3: TGTGCCAGCAGTTACTTCCCGTCAAACTATGGCTACACCTTC.

This clonotype was observed a handful of times. The chain has TRBV7-9 and TRBJ1-5; D unclear. Germline V gene data show CDR1 as SEHNR and CDR2 as FQNEAQ (reference sequence). There are 15 residues in the CDR3. V lost 4 bases, J lost 2 bases, and 12 bases lay in between. CDR3 in DNA: TGTGCCAGCAGCTACCGGGATGAGGGCAATCAGCCCCAGCATTTT. This translates into CASSYRDEGNQPQHF.

V gene TRBV28 combines with J gene TRBJ1-1; tentatively, D is TRBD1 (5 bases). The germline CDR1 and CDR2 sequences are MDHEN and SYDVKM. With 3 bases removed from V and 8 bases from J, the gap between germline ends came to 7 bases. The CDR3 consists of 11 residues. The CDR3 DNA reads TGTGCCAGCAGTTTGTGGGGCGAAGCTTTCTTT. This translates into CASSLWGEAFF.

This clonotype has only a few counts. The V call is TRBV20-1, the J call TRBJ2-7, with D perhaps matching TRBD2 (6 bases). Germline lookup yields CDR1 DFQATT and CDR2 SNEGSKA (reference sequence). V was clipped by 2 bases and J by 0 bases, with 20 bases between them. The CDR3 runs 17 residues. The CDR3 loop reads CSARFHVGSRLSYEQYF. CDR3 nucleotides: TGCAGTGCTAGATTCCACGTCGGGAGCCGCCTCTCCTACGAGCAGTACTTC.

This clonotype has only a few counts. One base away lies a much larger clone, so this may be a sequencing read error. The CDR3: CCATQGPYEQYF. The CDR3 DNA sequence: TGCTGTGCTACCCAGGGTCCGTACGAGCAGTACTTC. The J gene is TRBJ2-7, the V gene TRBV20-1; TRBD1 is a possible D gene (5 bases). Germline CDR1 DFQATT, CDR2 SNEGSKA (reference sequence). CDR3 length: 12 amino acids.